This paragraph reports one T cell receptor (beta chain). The entry originates in a study of blood T cell repertoires in COVID-19. The wider study: Sources were T cells, B-cell-depleted T cells, or PBMCs; the material itself was cDNA or gDNA.

Generated by immunoSEQ multiplex PCR, the TCRdb table keeps only in-frame clones and is missing some. The sample lists about 200,000 clones; around 85% were seen once. Enrollment of patients from Seattle took place during active infection, with longitudinal follow-up. Looked up from germline, CDR1 is SNHLY and CDR2 is FYNNEI. The CDR3 length is 17 residues. V lost 5 bases and J lost 2; bases outside the gene matches: 11. The genes are TRBV2 and TRBJ1-5; 8 bases line up with TRBD1. This receptor was obtained from a woman aged 70-85 years with COVID-19, enrolled during active disease. Sequenced: peripheral blood. The CDR3 region has the DNA TGTGCCAGCAGTTTCAGCTCCCCGACAGGGGGCAATCAGCCCCAGCATTTT. This translates into CASSFSSPTGGNQPQHF.